This T cell receptor (beta chain) was recovered during a study of cytomegalovirus exposure and HLA in healthy donors. Study summary: Approximately 80 million unique TCRs from HLA-typed donors were held in an early data release. Study results and limitations: When analyzed later, a missense DCLRE1C variant was found to be linked to TCR beta V- and J-gene trimming.

Primers included in the PCR were 60 Vbeta and 13 Jbeta primers. Sequencing used immunoSEQ multiplex PCR; TCRdb keeps in-frame clones, though not all of them. Of hundreds of thousands of clones in the sample, about four fifths were seen once. The V end was cut by 0 bases, the J end by 6 bases, with 10 bases between. Germline CDR1 and CDR2: SGHRS and YFSETQ. The CDR3 totals 15 residues. Points on this clone: Its antigen is not known.

This receptor was identified in a man aged 30 to 45 in good health and CMV-seronegative. The specimen was PBMCs. This sequence joins TRBV5-1 and TRBJ1-6; D is possibly TRBD1 (6 bases). In DNA, the CDR3 is TGCGCCAGCAGCTTGGACTGGGGGCCTAATTCACCCCTCCACTTT. Translating gives CASSLDWGPNSPLHF.